This TCR beta chain appears in the sequencing data of a study of beta chain features in type 1 diabetes. Study-level information: Cell yields, gender and age were similar in healthy donors and patients. General study results and limits: Type 1 diabetes patients had moderately but significantly shorter TCRB CDR3s in all four CD4+ subsets. For patients, the naive, central memory and Treg TCRB repertoires appeared more alike than for healthy donors. A pattern of fewer insertions and more deletions at VDJ junctions was seen in type 1 diabetes patients.

Reverse transcribing all isolated RNA meant expressed TCRB transcripts were sequenced. The read count averaged approximately 3.3 million across naive, central memory and regulatory T cell samples. Using immunoSEQ multiplex PCR, the repertoire was profiled, and TCRdb retains in-frame clones only, with some absent. Of over 150,000 clones listed, under 13% are singletons. About this clone: Antigen specificity is unknown.

Between the trimmed V and J ends, which lost 2 bases and 0 bases, there was a span of 6 bases. The CDR3 extends over 14 amino acids. The germline CDR1 and CDR2 sequences are KGHSH and LQKENI. The receptor's source is a man younger than 40 with type 1 diabetes. The sample taken for sequencing was central memory CD4+ T cells from blood. J is TRBJ2-3 and V is TRBV18, with D tentatively TRBD1 (5 bases). This CDR3 reads CASSPGASTDTQYF. CDR3 nucleotides: TGTGCCAGCTCACCAGGGGCGAGCACAGATACGCAGTATTTT.